The 15 T cell receptor beta chains below were found in one sample sequenced in a study of T cells in localized non-small cell lung cancer. Assay used: immunoSEQ multiplex PCR; TCRdb lists only in-frame clones, some missing. The sample consists of roughly 25,000 clones, around 91% of them appearing once. Here the sequenced sample was peripheral blood, taken before any cancer treatment. All receptors derive from a woman aged 35 to 70 with stage I lung adenocarcinoma.

The J gene is TRBJ1-1, the V gene TRBV7-9, with a weak D call TRBD1 (6 bases). CDR3 size: 12 residues. V lost 5 bases and J lost 6, with 10 bases in between. CDR1 is SEHNR and CDR2 is FQNEAQ in the germline V gene (reference sequence). The CDR3: CASSLRGAEAFF. CDR3 bases: TGTGCCAGCAGCCTGAGGGGGGCTGAAGCTTTCTTT.

The chain couples TRBV27 to TRBJ2-7; 12 bases map to TRBD2. Per germline, CDR1 MNHEY and CDR2 SMNVEV (reference sequence). V was clipped by 5 bases and J by 7 bases; unmatched bases: 6. The CDR3 covers 14 residues. The CDR3 reads CASSRTSGTREQYF. As DNA, the CDR3 is TGTGCCAGCAGTCGGACTAGCGGGACCAGGGAGCAGTACTTC.

The chain joins TRBV14 to TRBJ2-7; D gene unclear. The CDR3 consists of 11 residues. Between the trimmed V and J ends, which lost 4 bases and 0 bases, there was a span of 1 base. The germline V gene has CDR1 SGHDN and CDR2 FVKESK. This CDR3 is CASSRSYEQYF. The CDR3 DNA is TGTGCCAGCAGCCGCTCCTACGAGCAGTACTTC.

The chain joins TRBV7-9 to TRBJ2-2; D is perhaps TRBD1 or TRBD2 (7 bases each). Germline lookup yields CDR1 SEHNR and CDR2 FQNEAQ (reference sequence). CDR3 size: 15 residues. Trimming took 2 bases from V and 5 from J, leaving 12 bases between them. CDR3 bases: TGTGCCAGCAGCTTACTCCAGGGGGGGACCGGGGAGCTGTTTTTT. Translating it yields CASSLLQGGTGELFF.

J is TRBJ1-3 and V is TRBV7-6; D may be TRBD1 (5 bases). CDR3 length: 17 amino acids. V was cut by 1 base and J by 1 base, with 14 bases left in between. Looked up from germline, CDR1 is SGHVS and CDR2 is FNYEAQ. CDR3 sequence reads: CASSLGAGARSGNTIYF. The CDR3 DNA is TGTGCCAGCAGCTTAGGGGCCGGGGCGAGATCTGGAAACACCATATATTTT.

J is TRBJ2-5 and V is TRBV28, with 9 bases aligning to TRBD1. V shed 6 bases and J 9 bases; nucleotides not matched to a gene: 11. The length of the CDR3 is 14 residues. Germline CDR1 is MDHEN and CDR2 is SYDVKM. Written as DNA, the CDR3 is TGTGCCAGCAGAAGCACAGGGGGCCCCCAGGCCCAGTACTTC. Protein sequence: CASRSTGGPQAQYF.

The gene calls are TRBV29-1 and TRBJ2-3; a possible D gene is TRBD2 (6 bases). Germline V gene sequence: CDR1 SQVTM, CDR2 ANQGSEA. The CDR3 is made up of 18 amino acids. Trimming left V 6 bases short and J 2 bases short, with 27 bases between. DNA of the CDR3: TGCAGCGTCCCCCAGGGCAGGTTGGAGGGCGGTCCCACAGATACGCAGTATTTT. Protein product: CSVPQGRLEGGPTDTQYF.

This chain uses TRBV5-8 with TRBJ1-5; 7 nucleotides line up with TRBD1. This CDR3 is 14 amino acids long. Trimming removed 0 bases from V and 6 bases from J; junction bases left unmatched: 3. CDR1 is SGHTS, CDR2 YDEGEE, per germline. The CDR3 nucleotides are TGTGCCAGCAGCTTGGCCAGGGGGACTCAGCCCCAGCATTTT. This sequence encodes CASSLARGTQPQHF. Filled out from reference TRBV5-8 and TRBJ1-5, the complete variable domain reads EAGVTQSPTHLIKTRGQQATLRCSPISGHTSVYWYQQALGLGLQFLLWYDEGEERNRGNFPPRFSGRQFPNYSSELNVNALELEDSALYLCASSLARGTQPQHFGDGTRLSIL.

The V and J genes are TRBV4-3 and TRBJ2-5; the match to TRBD2 covers 13 bases. This CDR3 is 18 amino acids long. Germline V gene data show CDR1 as LGHNA and CDR2 as YSLEER. Losses at the gene ends were 0 bases for V and 5 bases for J; bases not matched to a gene: 9. CDR3 loop: CASSQDPLAGGPRETQYF. The CDR3 bases are TGCGCCAGCAGCCAAGATCCACTAGCGGGGGGGCCTCGGGAGACCCAGTACTTC.

CDR3 in DNA: TGTGCCAGCAGTTTACGGCAGGGAAACACCATATATTTT. It codes for CASSLRQGNTIYF. The chain links TRBV27 to TRBJ1-3, with unresolved D. CDR1 is MNHEY, CDR2 SMNVEV, per germline (reference sequence). The CDR3 is 13 residues long. V was cut by 2 bases and J by 4 bases, with 6 bases left in between.

The chain recombines TRBV18 with TRBJ1-1; tentatively, D is TRBD1 (5 bases). Trimming removed 6 bases at V and 7 bases at J, with 15 bases between. In germline, CDR1 is KGHSH, CDR2 LQKENI. The CDR3 covers 13 residues. The CDR3 DNA reads as TGTGCCAGCTCGCCGGGACTCGAAGGTGAAGCTTTCTTT. This sequence encodes CASSPGLEGEAFF.

In its sample, this clone was seen once. The chain has TRBV19 and TRBJ1-4, with TRBD1 as a possible D gene (5 bases). Germline V lookup: CDR1 LNHDA, CDR2 SQIVND (reference sequence). Trimming removed 5 bases from V and 0 bases from J, with 19 bases in between. The CDR3 runs to 18 residues. The CDR3 DNA reads TGTGCCAGTAGTGCAAGACCTGGGACTCCAACAACTAATGAAAAACTGTTTTTT. This codes for CASSARPGTPTTNEKLFF. The full variable domain, completed using reference TRBV19 and TRBJ1-4, is DGGITQSPKYLFRKEGQNVTLSCEQNLNHDAMYWYRQDPGQGLRLIYYSQIVNDFQKGDIAEGYSVSREKKESFPLTVTSAQKNPTAFYLCASSARPGTPTTNEKLFFGSGTQLSVL.

In DNA, the CDR3 is TGTGCCAGCAGCTTAGGTCCCGCTAACTATGGCTACACCTTC. Its protein product is CASSLGPANYGYTF. The V gene is TRBV7-9, the J gene TRBJ1-2; D call uncertain. The CDR3 has 14 residues. Between the trimmed V and J ends, which lost 1 base and 0 bases, there was a span of 6 bases. The germline gives CDR1 SEHNR, CDR2 FQNEAQ (reference sequence).

J is TRBJ1-4 and V is TRBV18; D is uncertain. The CDR3 extends over 14 amino acids. CDR1 KGHSH and CDR2 LQKENI come from the germline V gene. V dropped 3 bases and J dropped 5 bases, with 10 bases sitting between them. The CDR3 DNA reads as TGTGCCAGCTCACCGCGTCCGGTCAATGAAAAACTGTTTTTT. Translated: CASSPRPVNEKLFF.

The chain has TRBV23-1 and TRBJ2-3, with 8 bases identical to TRBD1. TRBV23-1 is an open reading frame whose function is uncertain. V lost 3 bases to trimming and J lost 0 bases; unmatched junction nucleotides: 2. The CDR3 loop spans 15 amino acids. The CDR3 nucleotides are TGCGCCAGCAGTCAGCGGACAGGGAGCACAGATACGCAGTATTTT. This encodes CASSQRTGSTDTQYF.